Shown below are 10 T cell receptor beta chains from a single sample sequenced in a study of T cells in localized non-small cell lung cancer. The data were produced by immunoSEQ multiplex PCR, yet TCRdb's version contains in-frame clones alone and is incomplete. This table holds tens of thousands of clones, approximately 80% found once. The sequences come from peripheral blood, collected before any cancer treatment. The receptors were sampled from a male donor aged 60 or older with stage III squamous cell lung carcinoma.

This clone has just one count. V usage is TRBV29-1 and J usage is TRBJ2-6; D call uncertain. The CDR3 runs to 11 residues. The germline V gene encodes CDR1 SQVTM and CDR2 ANQGSEA. The V end was cut by 4 bases, the J end by 3 bases, with 1 base between. As DNA, the CDR3 is TGCAGCGTTGGTGGGGCCAACGTCCTGACTTTC. It yields the protein CSVGGANVLTF. The whole variable domain, filled in from reference TRBV29-1 and TRBJ2-6, reads SAVISQKPSRDICQRGTSLTIQCQVDSQVTMMFWYRQQPGQSLTLIATANQGSEATYESGFVIDKFPISRPNLTFSTLTVSNMSPEDSSIYLCSVGGANVLTFGAGSRLTVL.

A note on this clone: The identical CDR3 is also encoded by other nucleotide sequences in the sample. The J gene is TRBJ1-5, the V gene TRBV10-3; D is unclear. Trimming removed 3 bases from V and 0 bases from J, with 6 bases in between. Germline-derived CDR1 and CDR2 are ENHRY and SYGVKD. This CDR3 comprises 14 residues. Here the CDR3 reads CAISETDSNQPQHF. The CDR3 bases are TGTGCCATCAGTGAAACAGATAGCAATCAGCCCCAGCATTTT.

V and J are TRBV15 and TRBJ2-5, with 7 bases lining up with TRBD1. This CDR3 contains 16 residues. Germline V gene data show CDR1 as LNHNV and CDR2 as YYDKDF (reference sequence). The trim removed 5 bases at V and 2 bases at J, leaving 11 bases unmatched. The CDR3 DNA follows: TGTGCCACCAGCTTACGAGACCCGGGACAGCAAGAGACCCAGTACTTC. Translating it yields CATSLRDPGQQETQYF.

V is TRBV30 and J is TRBJ2-4; tentatively, D is TRBD1 (6 bases). Deletions cut 0 bases from V and 3 bases from J, with 12 bases between. Germline V gene data show CDR1 as GTSNPN and CDR2 as SVGIG (reference sequence). This CDR3 is built from 15 residues. The CDR3, as DNA: TGTGCCTGGAGTGTATCAGGGGCCAACAAAAACATTCAGTACTTC. Encoded protein: CAWSVSGANKNIQYF.

The J gene is TRBJ2-3, the V gene TRBV20-1, with D unresolved. The CDR3 spans 10 residues. Germline V gene sequence: CDR1 DFQATT, CDR2 SNEGSKA (reference sequence). Trimming removed 3 bases from V and 8 bases from J, with 6 bases in between. This CDR3 reads CSASYGTQYF. The CDR3 DNA reads TGCAGTGCTAGTTACGGTACGCAGTATTTT.

This clone was counted a few times. This rearrangement joins TRBV5-1 to TRBJ1-1; D uncertain. Per the germline V gene, CDR1 is SGHRS and CDR2 is YFSETQ. Trimming shortened V by 0 bases and J by 7 bases, and 10 bases separated the two germline ends. The CDR3 length is 13 residues. CDR3 sequence reads: CASSLASGIEAFF. In nucleotides, the CDR3 is TGCGCCAGCAGCTTGGCCTCTGGGATTGAAGCTTTCTTT.

The V gene is TRBV6-5, the J gene TRBJ2-1; D perhaps matches TRBD1 (7 bases). Trimming took 2 bases from V and 6 from J, leaving 17 bases between them. The CDR3 consists of 16 residues. Germline CDR1 MNHEY, CDR2 SVGAGI. CDR3 amino acids: CASSYHFGTAGNEQFF. CDR3 bases: TGTGCCAGCAGTTACCACTTCGGGACAGCGGGCAATGAGCAGTTCTTC.

The CDR3 here is CASSGGGNQPQHF. CDR3 coding DNA: TGTGCCAGCAGCGGAGGGGGGAATCAGCCCCAGCATTTT. The chain carries TRBV4-2 and TRBJ1-5; a weak D match, TRBD1 (6 bases). The CDR3 sequence is 13 residues long. The V and J ends lost 5 bases and 4 bases respectively, with 9 bases between them. Germline CDR1 LGHNA, CDR2 YNFKEQ.

CDR3 amino acids: CASSQYRVETGELFF. The CDR3 coding sequence is TGTGCCAGCAGCCAATACAGGGTGGAAACCGGGGAGCTGTTTTTT. V is TRBV14 and J is TRBJ2-2; possibly TRBD1 for D (6 bases). The CDR3 loop spans 15 amino acids. Germline V CDR1 and CDR2: SGHDN, FVKESK. The V end was cut by 2 bases, the J end by 5 bases, with 12 bases between.

This clone was seen a single time. The CDR3 sequence is CASSVEGLPVETQYF. The CDR3 coding sequence is TGTGCCAGCAGCGTAGAGGGACTCCCAGTGGAGACCCAGTACTTC. The chain has TRBV9 and TRBJ2-5; weak D call: TRBD2 (6 bases). V was pared by 0 bases and J by 5 bases, with 14 bases between. This CDR3 contains 15 residues. Germline lookup yields CDR1 SGDLS and CDR2 YYNGEE.